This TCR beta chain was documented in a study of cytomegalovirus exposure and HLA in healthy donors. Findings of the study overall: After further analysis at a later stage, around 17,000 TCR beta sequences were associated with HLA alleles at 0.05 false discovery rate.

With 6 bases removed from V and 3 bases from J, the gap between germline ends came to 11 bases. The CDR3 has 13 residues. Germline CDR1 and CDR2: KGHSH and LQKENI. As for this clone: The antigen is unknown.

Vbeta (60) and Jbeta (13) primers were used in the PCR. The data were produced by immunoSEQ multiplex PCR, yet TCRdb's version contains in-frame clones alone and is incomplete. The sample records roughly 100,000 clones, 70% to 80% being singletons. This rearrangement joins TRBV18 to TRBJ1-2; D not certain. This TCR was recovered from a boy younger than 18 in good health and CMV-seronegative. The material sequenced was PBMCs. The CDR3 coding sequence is TGTGCCAGCTCCCGGGATCTTTACTATGGCTACACCTTC. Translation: CASSRDLYYGYTF.